Each of the 10 T cell receptor beta chains below was sequenced from the same sample in a study of OX40 agonist ivuxolimab in advanced cancers. Here immunoSEQ multiplex PCR was the method, and the copy in TCRdb shows in-frame clones only, minus some. The data contain about 81,000 clones, roughly 91% of them singletons. The sequences come from CD4+ or CD8+ T cells sorted from blood, collected in a trial of the OX40 agonist ivuxolimab. All receptors come from an adult with an advanced solid tumor such as melanoma, head and neck, liver or kidney cancer.

The V call is TRBV13, the J call TRBJ1-2; tentative D call: TRBD1 (6 bases). Germline-derived CDR1 and CDR2 are PRHDT and FYEKMQ (reference sequence). This CDR3 comprises 14 residues. Trimming took 5 bases from V and 6 from J, leaving 16 bases between them. Here the CDR3 DNA reads TGTGCCAGCAGCCGCAGGGGCACGGTGGATGGCTACACCTTC. It codes for CASSRRGTVDGYTF.

V and J are TRBV7-8 and TRBJ2-7, with 8 bases lining up with TRBD1. V gave up 3 bases and J gave up 4 bases; unmatched junction bases: 14. The CDR3 runs to 17 residues. The germline V gene has CDR1 SGHVS and CDR2 FQNEAQ. In DNA form, the CDR3 reads TGTGCCAGCAGCTTCCCAAACAAACAGGGGGACGTATACGAGCAGTACTTC. This gives the protein CASSFPNKQGDVYEQYF.

This chain joins TRBV18 and TRBJ2-1, with no clear D. V shed 5 bases and J shed 0 bases, with 14 bases lying between them. Per germline, CDR1 KGHSH and CDR2 LQKENI. The CDR3 runs to 16 residues. The CDR3 here is CASSEGPPSSYNEQFF. The CDR3 DNA reads as TGTGCCAGCTCAGAAGGACCGCCGAGCTCCTACAATGAGCAGTTCTTC.

The chain has TRBV4-3 and TRBJ2-7; TRBD1 matches 8 bases. Looked up from germline, CDR1 is LGHNA and CDR2 is YSLEER. Unmatched junction bases numbered 15, after V lost 5 bases and J lost 3 bases. This CDR3 comprises 17 residues. CDR3 sequence reads: CASSSSSGQGAFYEQYF. CDR3 nucleotide sequence: TGCGCCAGCAGCTCCTCGAGTGGTCAGGGGGCCTTCTACGAGCAGTACTTC.

This sequence joins TRBV6-5 and TRBJ2-5; a weak D match, TRBD2 (6 bases). V shed 2 bases and J shed 1 base, with 14 bases lying between them. CDR1 and CDR2 from the germline V gene are MNHEY and SVGAGI. The CDR3 runs 16 residues. In nucleotides, the CDR3 is TGTGCCAGCAGTTACGGACACTTAGCGGCCCAAGAGACCCAGTACTTC. Amino acid sequence: CASSYGHLAAQETQYF.

J is TRBJ2-7 and V is TRBV27, with 12 bases fitting TRBD2. Germline V gives CDR1 MNHEY, CDR2 SMNVEV (reference sequence). The CDR3 extends over 14 amino acids. Germline trimming cut 5 bases from V and 5 bases from J; bases unmatched to any gene: 4. CDR3 sequence (DNA): TGTGCCAGCAGTGCTAGCGGGAGGGCACACGAGCAGTACTTC. Residues: CASSASGRAHEQYF.

The rearrangement joins TRBV7-9 to TRBJ2-7, with D possibly TRBD1 on 5 matching bases. This CDR3 is built from 13 residues. Germline loops: CDR1 SEHNR, CDR2 FQNEAQ (reference sequence). Deletions cut 10 bases from V and 6 bases from J, with 19 bases between. The CDR3 region has the DNA TGTGCCACCACCCCCCCAGGGCTGCTCGAGCAGTACTTC. It yields the protein CATTPPGLLEQYF.

This chain links TRBV7-2 with TRBJ2-7; D is ambiguous. V was clipped by 1 base and J by 3 bases, with 4 bases between them. The CDR3 totals 12 residues. CDR1 is SGHTA and CDR2 is FQGNSA in the germline V gene. DNA of the CDR3: TGTGCCAGCAGCTTAGTGCGCTACGAGCAGTACTTC. Protein: CASSLVRYEQYF.

The chain employs TRBV27 and TRBJ2-1, with 7 nucleotides matching TRBD2. CDR1 is MNHEY, CDR2 SMNVEV, per germline (reference sequence). This CDR3 contains 16 residues. V shed 5 bases and J 4 bases; nucleotides not matched to a gene: 11. The CDR3, as DNA: TGTGCCAGCAGTCGCTTAGCGGGTGGGGTTTACAATGAGCAGTTCTTC. It translates to CASSRLAGGVYNEQFF.

This clone has just one count. This chain uses TRBV5-4 with TRBJ2-7, with TRBD2 matching over 8 bases. Germline V gene sequence: CDR1 SGHNT, CDR2 YYREEE (reference sequence). CDR3 length: 15 amino acids. J was trimmed by 5 bases and V by 1 base; bases with no gene match: 8. The CDR3 is CASSLWGVGGDEQYF. CDR3 bases: TGTGCCAGCAGCTTGTGGGGTGTCGGGGGGGACGAGCAGTACTTC. Drawing the rest from reference TRBV5-4 and TRBJ2-7, the complete variable domain is ETGVTQSPTHLIKTRGQQVTLRCSSQSGHNTVSWYQQALGQGPQFIFQYYREEENGRGNFPPRFSGLQFPNYSSELNVNALELDDSALYLCASSLWGVGGDEQYFGPGTRLTVT.